This T cell receptor beta chain was sequenced during a study of blood T cell repertoires in COVID-19. The germline V gene encodes CDR1 SGHAT and CDR2 FQNNGV. CDR3 size: 13 residues. Trimming left V 3 bases short and J 2 bases short, with 7 bases between. Repertoires were generated with immunoSEQ multiplex PCR, while TCRdb's copy carries only in-frame clones and drops some. The table records just under 350,000 clones, roughly 89% of them present only once. The chain has TRBV11-2 and TRBJ2-5; D uncertain. The sample was peripheral blood. The TCR comes from a woman between 18 and 29 years old who had recovered from COVID-19. CDR3 loop: CASSFRLQETQYF. The DNA of the CDR3 is TGTGCCAGCAGCTTTCGGTTGCAAGAGACCCAGTACTTC.